The T cell receptor beta chain described here comes from a study of cytomegalovirus exposure and HLA in healthy donors. With 60 Vbeta and 13 Jbeta primers, the PCR was carried out. The data were produced by immunoSEQ multiplex PCR, yet TCRdb's version contains in-frame clones alone and is incomplete. The repertoire holds roughly 190,000 clones, with 75% to 80% as singletons. V was pared by 6 bases and J by 2 bases, with 14 bases between. The CDR3 is 13 amino acids. Germline CDR1 SQVTM, CDR2 ANQGSEA. Specimen: PBMCs. The V and J genes are TRBV29-1 and TRBJ2-7, with D perhaps TRBD1 (6 bases). The receptor was isolated from a female donor in good health and CMV-seronegative. The CDR3 bases are TGCAGCGTAGCGGACAGCCCAACCTACGAGCAGTACTTC. Protein product: CSVADSPTYEQYF.